This T cell receptor beta chain came from a study of blood T cell repertoires in COVID-19. Study-level information: Researchers got acute and convalescent COVID-19 samples from the United States, Italy and Spain. Sample material is recorded as cDNA or gDNA derived from T cells, B-cell-depleted T cells, or PBMCs.

Trimming left V 5 bases short and J 7 bases short, with 14 bases between. The CDR3 runs 13 residues. Germline V CDR1 and CDR2: SGHNT, YENEEA. Authors' data handling: Amplified reference gene primers provided the basis for estimating nucleated cell counts. The table came from immunoSEQ multiplex PCR; TCRdb's copy has only in-frame clones and leaves some out. V and J calls and clone size are as listed in that table; D and trimming were resolved from the DNA. The sample yields about 70,000 clones, over 75% seen once. The chain couples TRBV11-3 to TRBJ2-5, with D perhaps matching TRBD2 (5 bases). This TCR derives from a human donor in a cohort sampled during active COVID-19. Sequenced sample: peripheral blood. CDR3 amino acids: CASSNRARGTQYF. CDR3 in DNA: TGTGCCAGCAGCAACCGGGCCCGGGGGACCCAGTACTTC.